This TCR beta chain was sequenced during a study of T cell responses to AZD1222 COVID-19 vaccine listed by TCRdb under 2021. Describing the broader study: A total of approximately 230 trial participants underwent TCR sequencing, of whom some 210 received two doses of AZD1222 and about 25 received two doses of the MenACWY control vaccine. Trial participants were enrolled by age into subgroups of 18-55, 56-69 and 70-plus years, and around 140, 26 and 57 TCR-sequenced participants, respectively, were included in these subgroups. Here is what the overall study found, with its caveats: Participants were mostly white British, with more females than males. The authors suggested clonal diversity may have been underestimated. Vaccine-associated CD4 TCRs spanned the whole spike protein, with dominant responses in regions 160-218 and 743-854. No day 14 peak-response samples were available, so repertoires were characterized only after the peak T cell response. Nearly half of unique spike-specific TCRs reportedly recognized epitopes outside regions mutated in the B.1.351 and B.1.1.7 variants. After two AZD1222 doses, spike-specific TCR breadth and depth were significantly higher than at day 0 and than in MenACWY recipients. Conclusions about previously exposed vaccinees are limited, since just six or seven AZD1222 recipients were seropositive for SARS-CoV-2 at baseline. The 56-69-year group was small, and its depth increase did not reach significance, likely because of low power.

From the cysteine up to the phenylalanine, the CDR3 has a length of 13 residues. Only CDR3 DNA is held: 39 bases, read in frame from base 1. For CDR1 and CDR2, the germline V gene lists SQVTM and ANQGSEA. V is cut by 4 bases and J by 6 bases, and the space between the germline ends is 13 bases. This specimen's time point label, interpreted: baseline before first vaccination. The treatment or condition label, read with the paper, signifies: meningococcal conjugate vaccine given as trial control. Samples from vaccinated people were obtained from the UK trials COV001 and COV002, which included a single-blind randomized controlled phase 2/3 trial of AZD1222 (ChAdOx1 nCoV-19) in healthy adults. For TCRbeta chain sequencing, PBMC samples were collected from trial participants at day 0 and at day 28 after the second dose. To note about this clone: Its recognized antigen is unknown. No per-base quality is available; no much larger clone lies one base away.

The CDR3 regions of human TCRbeta chains were analyzed by immunosequencing. The paper's data handling went like this. TCRs in the repertoires were matched against a reference library of SARS-CoV-2-specific TCRs that had been generated with the MIRA antigen-specificity platform. Breadth meant the fraction of unique TCRs that were SARS-CoV-2-associated, whereas depth meant the fraction of total T cells that were SARS-CoV-2-associated. Using the MIRA data, each spike-specific TCR was mapped to the spike region that the TCR reacts to and placed in a CD4 or CD8 class. Log10-transformed breadth and depth values were compared by one-way ANOVA with Sidak's multiple comparisons tests. TCRdb re-hosts the immuneACCESS table, in-frame sequences only. Its copies lack some clones; in the studies checked, an unresolved V gene accounts for under half of them, and the cause for the rest is not known. Clone size and the V and J calls come from that table; the DNA yielded D and trimming. The sample contains about 78,000 clones, 70% to 90% of them found a single time. The ten biggest clones cover around 5.1% of the sample.

Sample: peripheral blood, taken on day 0 of MenACWY control vaccination. The sequence is built from TRBV29-1 and TRBJ1-3, and perhaps TRBD1 as D gene, on 5 matching bases. This TCR was sampled from an adult in good health. The CDR3 region: CSVGAGKSNTIYF. The DNA sequence is as follows: TGCAGCGTTGGGGCAGGGAAGTCAAACACCATATATTTT. Extended through the reference TRBV29-1 and TRBJ1-3 proteins, this CDR3 yields the full variable domain: SAVISQKPSRDICQRGTSLTIQCQVDSQVTMMFWYRQQPGQSLTLIATANQGSEATYESGFVIDKFPISRPNLTFSTLTVSNMSPEDSSIYLCSVGAGKSNTIYFGEGSWLTVV.